What follows are 32 T cell receptor beta chains derived from one specimen sequenced in a study of PD-1 blockade in classical Hodgkin lymphoma. Time point specified: cycle 4 day 1 (C4D1), after six to seven weeks of nivolumab. Every patient was affected by relapse after autologous stem cell transplantation, while exposure to brentuximab vedotin was not uniform. The data were produced by immunoSEQ multiplex PCR, yet TCRdb's version contains in-frame clones alone and is incomplete. This sample has tens of thousands of clones, with approximately 90% found just once. The starting material was peripheral blood mononuclear cells (PBMCs), obtained before the fourth cycle of nivolumab. The origin of the receptors is a human donor with classical Hodgkin lymphoma.

The sample holds a few counts of this clone. Other DNA sequences from this sample encode an identical CDR3 as well. This rearrangement joins TRBV7-9 to TRBJ2-7; 11 nucleotides agree with TRBD2. This CDR3 comprises 14 residues. The V and J ends lost 4 bases and 2 bases, in that order; junction bases with no gene match: 1. Germline V gene data show CDR1 as SEHNR and CDR2 as FQNEAQ (reference sequence). The CDR3 loop reads CASSSSGGTYEQYF. The DNA for the CDR3 is TGTGCCAGCAGCTCTAGCGGGGGGACCTACGAGCAGTACTTC.

V is TRBV6-1 and J is TRBJ2-5; D is undetermined. From germline, CDR1 is MNHNS and CDR2 SASEGT. Trimming pared 2 bases from V and 3 bases from J, leaving 7 bases between. CDR3 length: 13 residues. CDR3: CASSENEKETQYF. CDR3 nucleotide sequence: TGTGCCAGCAGTGAAAATGAGAAAGAGACCCAGTACTTC.

This clone occurred a few times. The chain uses TRBV7-9 and TRBJ1-1; 9 nucleotides line up with TRBD1. V lost 7 bases to trimming and J lost 8 bases; unmatched junction nucleotides: 8. This CDR3 region has 13 residues. Germline V CDR1 and CDR2: SEHNR, FQNEAQ (reference sequence). The DNA for the CDR3 is TGTGCCAGCATCAAGAGACAGGGGGACGAAGCTTTCTTT. Translation gives CASIKRQGDEAFF.

This clone was seen only once. The J gene is TRBJ2-7, the V gene TRBV30; D remains unclear. The CDR3 covers 12 residues. V lost 0 bases to trimming and J lost 12 bases, with 15 bases between them. In germline, CDR1 is GTSNPN, CDR2 SVGIG (reference sequence). CDR3 nucleotide sequence: TGTGCCTGGAGTGTACTGGAGACAAGCGTGTACTTC. Amino acid sequence: CAWSVLETSVYF.

J is TRBJ2-7 and V is TRBV21-1. TRBV21-1 is assigned pseudogene status. The CDR3 covers 13 residues. The CDR3 nucleotides are TGTGCCAGCAGCAAACGGCAAGCCTACGAGCAGTACTTC. This gives the protein CASSKRQAYEQYF.

The genes are TRBV2 and TRBJ2-2, with unresolved D. The germline CDR1 and CDR2 sequences are SNHLY and FYNNEI. There are 14 residues in the CDR3. Trimming shortened V by 0 bases and J by 5 bases, and 7 bases separated the two germline ends. CDR3: CASSEAPVTGELFF. CDR3 bases: TGTGCCAGCAGTGAAGCTCCCGTTACCGGGGAGCTGTTTTTT.

The V gene is TRBV28, the J gene TRBJ1-2, with 9 positions matching TRBD1. The CDR3 length is 14 residues. Germline values: CDR1 MDHEN, CDR2 SYDVKM. J gave up 6 bases and V 5 bases, and 7 bases lay outside the gene matches. The CDR3: CASSPGTGWDGYTF. For the CDR3, the DNA is TGTGCCAGCAGTCCCGGGACAGGGTGGGATGGCTACACCTTC.

This clone was recorded once. The rearrangement joins TRBV6-6 to TRBJ2-7; 8 bases line up with TRBD1. CDR1 and CDR2 (germline): MNHNY, SVGAGI (reference sequence). This CDR3 is built from 13 residues. Losses at the gene ends were 2 bases for V and 7 bases for J; bases not matched to a gene: 4. CDR3 protein: CASSYLTGGEQYF. The CDR3 DNA follows: TGTGCCAGCAGTTACCTTACAGGGGGAGAGCAGTACTTC.

The chain has TRBV19 and TRBJ1-5; TRBD1 matches 7 bases. V gave up 2 bases and J gave up 7 bases; unmatched junction bases: 11. Germline CDR1 LNHDA, CDR2 SQIVND (reference sequence). The CDR3 consists of 16 residues. The CDR3 DNA reads as TGTGCCAGTAGTATAAGGGGGCCAGAAGGGGAGCAGCCCCAGCATTTT. As protein: CASSIRGPEGEQPQHF.

This chain uses TRBV5-1 with TRBJ1-1; maybe TRBD1 (6 bases). Trimming cost V 4 bases and J 7 bases, with 17 bases left between them. The CDR3 loop spans 14 amino acids. Germline V gene lookup returns CDR1 SGHRS and CDR2 YFSETQ. The CDR3 sequence: CASSTSGGLGEAFF. CDR3 in DNA: TGCGCCAGCAGCACAAGTGGGGGGCTGGGTGAAGCTTTCTTT. The full variable domain, completed using reference TRBV5-1 and TRBJ1-1, is KAGVTQTPRYLIKTRGQQVTLSCSPISGHRSVSWYQQTPGQGLQFLFEYFSETQRNKGNFPGRFSGRQFSNSRSEMNVSTLELGDSALYLCASSTSGGLGEAFFGQGTRLTVV.

A single count supports this clone. CDR3 in amino acids: CASSDGGGPYNEQFF. The CDR3 DNA is TGTGCCAGTAGTGATGGGGGAGGGCCCTACAATGAGCAGTTCTTC. V is TRBV19 and J is TRBJ2-1, with 7 positions matching TRBD2. V was clipped by 5 bases and J by 2 bases; unmatched bases: 6. CDR1 is LNHDA, CDR2 SQIVND, per germline (reference sequence). The CDR3 extends over 15 amino acids.

The chain employs TRBV15 and TRBJ2-3; TRBD2 matches at 7 bases. Trimming at V came to 0 bases and at J to 1 base, leaving 4 bases not matched to a gene. CDR3 length: 16 residues. Germline CDR1 and CDR2: LNHNV and YYDKDF (reference sequence). The CDR3 DNA is TGTGCCACCAGCAGAGATCTCCTAGCGGGCACAGATACGCAGTATTTT. Protein: CATSRDLLAGTDTQYF.

In nucleotides, the CDR3 is TGTGCCATCGCGAGCAGCGGCACTGAGACCCAGTACTTC. Protein sequence: CAIASSGTETQYF. The rearrangement uses TRBV7-9 and TRBJ2-5, with a tentative D call TRBD2 (5 bases). The germline V and J ends were trimmed by 10 bases and 5 bases, with 17 bases remaining between them. The germline CDR1 and CDR2 sequences are SEHNR and FQNEAQ (reference sequence). CDR3 length: 13 residues.

This clone came up once. J is TRBJ2-3 and V is TRBV6-5, with D tentatively TRBD2 (6 bases). This CDR3 is 14 amino acids long. The V gene lost 5 bases and the J gene lost 1 base, with 10 bases spanning the gap. Germline values: CDR1 MNHEY, CDR2 SVGAGI. CDR3 region: CASSRDSRTDTQYF. The CDR3 DNA reads as TGTGCCAGCAGTAGGGACTCCCGCACAGATACGCAGTATTTT.

This chain uses TRBV12-5 with TRBJ2-5, with unresolved D. The CDR3 is 12 amino acids. CDR1 LGHNT and CDR2 FRNRAP come from the germline V gene. Trimming stripped 2 bases from V and 5 bases from J, with 6 bases between. CDR3 sequence (DNA): TGTGCTAGTGGTTTGTTGGGGGAGACCCAGTACTTC. Protein sequence: CASGLLGETQYF.

The chain joins TRBV9 to TRBJ2-3; 7 bases are shared with TRBD1. Unmatched junction bases numbered 3, after V lost 2 bases and J lost 6 bases. Germline V lookup: CDR1 SGDLS, CDR2 YYNGEE. The CDR3 is 13 residues long. The CDR3 spells CASSVTGADTQYF. The CDR3 nucleotides read TGTGCCAGCAGCGTTACAGGGGCCGATACGCAGTATTTT.

V gene TRBV4-2 combines with J gene TRBJ2-3; 11 bases are shared with TRBD2. CDR3 size: 20 residues. Per germline, CDR1 LGHNA and CDR2 YNFKEQ. V shed 1 base, J shed 4 bases, and the junction held 16 bases outside the gene matches. CDR3 nucleotide sequence: TGTGCCAGCAGCCAAGGGAGGTTGGGACTAGCGGAATTCTCGTCAGATACGCAGTATTTT. Its translation: CASSQGRLGLAEFSSDTQYF.

The chain combines TRBV6-6 with TRBJ2-1; 9 bases map to TRBD1. J was trimmed by 5 bases and V by 6 bases; bases with no gene match: 5. Germline V lookup: CDR1 MNHNY, CDR2 SVGAGI (reference sequence). The CDR3 has 14 amino acids. The chain's CDR3 is CASSKGQGDNEQFF. CDR3 in DNA: TGTGCCAGCAGCAAGGGACAGGGTGACAATGAGCAGTTCTTC.

The chain recombines TRBV2 with TRBJ1-2, with a possible D match to TRBD1 (5 bases). CDR1 is SNHLY, CDR2 FYNNEI, per germline. CDR3 length equals 15 residues. V dropped 5 bases and J dropped 4 bases, with 17 bases sitting between them. The CDR3 sequence: CASSPASGGSYGYTF. CDR3 DNA sequence: TGTGCCAGCAGTCCTGCATCGGGGGGGTCCTATGGCTACACCTTC.

V and J are TRBV4-2 and TRBJ1-2; 9 bases are shared with TRBD1. This CDR3 region has 15 residues. Germline V gives CDR1 LGHNA, CDR2 YNFKEQ. V lost 5 bases, J lost 7 bases, and 11 bases stayed unmatched. The CDR3: CASSAQEQGALGYTF. The CDR3 DNA sequence: TGTGCCAGCAGCGCGCAAGAACAGGGGGCGCTTGGCTACACCTTC.

This sequence joins TRBV4-1 and TRBJ1-3; the D is unclear. Germline CDR1 MGHRA, CDR2 YSYEKL. The CDR3 consists of 15 residues. V was trimmed by 3 bases and J by 4 bases, leaving 13 bases between them. The CDR3 is CASSQAYAPGNTIYF. CDR3 sequence (DNA): TGCGCCAGCAGCCAGGCTTACGCACCGGGAAACACCATATATTTT.

The chain employs TRBV9 and TRBJ2-7; 7 positions match TRBD1. The germline V gene has CDR1 SGDLS and CDR2 YYNGEE. V trimming: 3 bases; J trimming: 4 bases; junction bases outside the gene matches: 13. The CDR3 contains 16 residues. The CDR3: CASSAWPRGQRYEQYF. DNA of the CDR3: TGTGCCAGCAGCGCCTGGCCTCGGGGACAGCGGTACGAGCAGTACTTC.

V is TRBV4-1 and J is TRBJ2-7, with D unresolved. V gave up 1 base and J gave up 0 bases, with 10 bases separating them. Germline CDR1 reads MGHRA; CDR2 reads YSYEKL. This CDR3 contains 15 residues. This CDR3 is CASSQVSRSSYEQYF. CDR3 nucleotides: TGCGCCAGCAGCCAAGTTAGTAGGAGCTCCTACGAGCAGTACTTC.

The V gene is TRBV30, the J gene TRBJ1-2; no definite D call. This CDR3 is 12 amino acids long. CDR1 and CDR2 from the germline V gene are GTSNPN and SVGIG (reference sequence). Trimming took off 7 bases at V and 0 bases at J, with 9 bases between the two ends. The CDR3, as DNA: TGTGCCTTGGAGGTAACTAACTATGGCTACACCTTC. Its translation is CALEVTNYGYTF.

The gene calls are TRBV5-1 and TRBJ2-2; D unclear. Germline CDR1 SGHRS, CDR2 YFSETQ. This CDR3 is built from 12 residues. V lost 0 bases and J 5 bases, leaving 2 bases between the germline ends. This chain's CDR3 is CASSLETGELFF. The CDR3 DNA follows: TGCGCCAGCAGCTTGGAAACCGGGGAGCTGTTTTTT.

The chain recombines TRBV5-1 with TRBJ2-1; 8 positions agree with TRBD2. The CDR3 spans 15 residues. Germline V gives CDR1 SGHRS, CDR2 YFSETQ. V lost 2 bases to trimming and J lost 5 bases; unmatched junction nucleotides: 6. CDR3: CASSFTSGTNNEQFF. The CDR3, as DNA: TGCGCCAGCAGCTTCACTAGCGGAACCAACAATGAGCAGTTCTTC.

V gene TRBV7-9 combines with J gene TRBJ2-5; no reliable D call. The CDR3 has 14 residues. Germline CDR1 SEHNR, CDR2 FQNEAQ (reference sequence). Trimming removed 8 bases at V and 4 bases at J, with 17 bases between. CDR3 DNA: TGTGCCAGCGGGGATCTAAGGGCGGTAGAGACCCAGTACTTC. Its protein product is CASGDLRAVETQYF.

This chain joins TRBV10-3 and TRBJ1-2, with TRBD1 identical over 9 bases. The CDR3 contains 16 residues. The J segment lost 9 bases and the V segment lost 3 bases, leaving 14 bases of the junction unmatched. Germline V gives CDR1 ENHRY, CDR2 SYGVKD. CDR3 loop: CAISENYRGRVLCYTF. The CDR3 bases are TGTGCCATCAGTGAAAACTACAGGGGGCGAGTCCTATGCTACACCTTC.

The rearrangement joins TRBV20-1 to TRBJ2-7; D might be TRBD2 (5 bases). The CDR3 spans 11 residues. Germline V lookup: CDR1 DFQATT, CDR2 SNEGSKA (reference sequence). Trimming cost V 3 bases and J 7 bases, with 10 bases left between them. Here the CDR3 reads CSASKEDEQYF. The CDR3 DNA sequence: TGCAGTGCTAGTAAGGAGGATGAGCAGTACTTC.

V usage is TRBV28 and J usage is TRBJ1-5; D call uncertain. Germline V gene lookup returns CDR1 MDHEN and CDR2 SYDVKM. This CDR3 contains 14 residues. Trimming left V 2 bases short and J 7 bases short, with 12 bases between. Here the CDR3 reads CASSLRQVRQPQHF. The DNA of the CDR3 is TGTGCCAGCAGTTTAAGGCAGGTCCGACAGCCCCAGCATTTT. Using reference TRBV28 and TRBJ1-5 for the parts outside the CDR3, the full variable domain is DVKVTQSSRYLVKRTGEKVFLECVQDMDHENMFWYRQDPGLGLRLIYFSYDVKMKEKGDIPEGYSVSREKKERFSLILESASTNQTSMYLCASSLRQVRQPQHFGDGTRLSIL.

The chain uses TRBV5-1 and TRBJ1-6; tentative D call: TRBD1 (5 bases). The germline CDR1 and CDR2 sequences are SGHRS and YFSETQ. V dropped 1 base and J dropped 7 bases, with 12 bases sitting between them. This CDR3 has 15 amino acids. The CDR3 DNA reads as TGCGCCAGCAGCTTGCCAGGGTCGGGAAATTCACCCCTCCACTTT. Translated, it gives CASSLPGSGNSPLHF.

The chain employs TRBV5-1 and TRBJ1-2, with TRBD1 as a possible D gene (6 bases). Looked up from germline, CDR1 is SGHRS and CDR2 is YFSETQ. V lost 5 bases and J 8 bases, leaving 22 bases between the germline ends. CDR3 size: 15 residues. The DNA of the CDR3 is TGCGCCAGCAGTACCGGGGGCCCAGCAGGAGGGGGCTACACCTTC. It yields the protein CASSTGGPAGGGYTF.